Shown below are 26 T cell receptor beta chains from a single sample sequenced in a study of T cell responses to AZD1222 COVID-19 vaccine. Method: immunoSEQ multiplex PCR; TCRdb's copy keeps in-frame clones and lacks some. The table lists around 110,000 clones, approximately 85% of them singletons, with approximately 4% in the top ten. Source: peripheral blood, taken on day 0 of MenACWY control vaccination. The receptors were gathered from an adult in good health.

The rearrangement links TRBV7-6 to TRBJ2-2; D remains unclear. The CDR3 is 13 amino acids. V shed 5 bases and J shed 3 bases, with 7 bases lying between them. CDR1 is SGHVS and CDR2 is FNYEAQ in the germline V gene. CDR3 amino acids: CASSLDYTGELFF. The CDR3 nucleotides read TGTGCCAGCAGCCTCGACTACACCGGGGAGCTGTTTTTT.

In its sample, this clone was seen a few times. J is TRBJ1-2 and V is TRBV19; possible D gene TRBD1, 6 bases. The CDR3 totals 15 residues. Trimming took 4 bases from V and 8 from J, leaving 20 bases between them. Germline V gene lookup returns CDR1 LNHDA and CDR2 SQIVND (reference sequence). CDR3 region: CASSTDRQVFGGYTF. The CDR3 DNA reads TGTGCCAGTAGTACCGATAGACAGGTTTTCGGGGGCTACACCTTC. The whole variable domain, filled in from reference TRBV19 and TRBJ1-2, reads DGGITQSPKYLFRKEGQNVTLSCEQNLNHDAMYWYRQDPGQGLRLIYYSQIVNDFQKGDIAEGYSVSREKKESFPLTVTSAQKNPTAFYLCASSTDRQVFGGYTFGSGTRLTVV.

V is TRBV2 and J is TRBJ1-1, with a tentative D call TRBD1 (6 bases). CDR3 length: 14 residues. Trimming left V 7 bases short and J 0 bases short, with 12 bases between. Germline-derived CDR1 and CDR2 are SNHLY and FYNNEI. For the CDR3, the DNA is TGTGCCAGCATTCTCCGACAGGTGAACACTGAAGCTTTCTTT. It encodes CASILRQVNTEAFF.

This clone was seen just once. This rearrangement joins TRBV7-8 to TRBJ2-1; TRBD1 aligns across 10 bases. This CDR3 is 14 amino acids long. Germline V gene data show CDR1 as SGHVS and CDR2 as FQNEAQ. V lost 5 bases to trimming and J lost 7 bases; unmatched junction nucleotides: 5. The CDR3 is CASSPRDRGNEQFF. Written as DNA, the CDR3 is TGTGCCAGCAGCCCCAGGGACAGGGGTAATGAGCAGTTCTTC.

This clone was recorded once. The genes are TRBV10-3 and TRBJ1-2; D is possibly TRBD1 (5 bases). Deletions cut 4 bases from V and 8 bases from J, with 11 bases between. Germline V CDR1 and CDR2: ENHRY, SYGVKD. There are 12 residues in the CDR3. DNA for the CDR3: TGTGCCATCAGTGCGAGCGGGACGGGCTACACCTTC. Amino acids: CAISASGTGYTF.

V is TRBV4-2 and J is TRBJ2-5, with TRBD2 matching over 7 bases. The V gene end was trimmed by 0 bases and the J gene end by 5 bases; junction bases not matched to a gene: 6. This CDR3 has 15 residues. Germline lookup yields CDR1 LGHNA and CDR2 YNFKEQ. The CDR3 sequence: CASSQDLGGWETQYF. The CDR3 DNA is TGTGCCAGCAGCCAAGATCTCGGGGGGTGGGAGACCCAGTACTTC.

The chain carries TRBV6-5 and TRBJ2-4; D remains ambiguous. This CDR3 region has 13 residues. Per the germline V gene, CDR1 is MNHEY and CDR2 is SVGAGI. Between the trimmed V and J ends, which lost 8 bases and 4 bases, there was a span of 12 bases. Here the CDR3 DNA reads TGTGCCAGCTATCCGGGCTCTAAAAACATTCAGTACTTC. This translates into CASYPGSKNIQYF.

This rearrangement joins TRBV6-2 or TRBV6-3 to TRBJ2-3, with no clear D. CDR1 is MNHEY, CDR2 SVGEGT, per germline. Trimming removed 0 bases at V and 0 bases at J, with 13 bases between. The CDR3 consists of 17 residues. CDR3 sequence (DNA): TGTGCCAGCAGTTACTCGTTCCTGGCGGCGAGCACAGATACGCAGTATTTT. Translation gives CASSYSFLAASTDTQYF.

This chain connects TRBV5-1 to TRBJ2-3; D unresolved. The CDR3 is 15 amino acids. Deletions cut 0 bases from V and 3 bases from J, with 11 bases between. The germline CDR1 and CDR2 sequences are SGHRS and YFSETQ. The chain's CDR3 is CASSLASERTDTQYF. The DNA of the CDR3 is TGCGCCAGCAGCTTGGCGTCCGAACGTACAGATACGCAGTATTTT. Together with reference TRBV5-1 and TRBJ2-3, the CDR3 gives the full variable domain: KAGVTQTPRYLIKTRGQQVTLSCSPISGHRSVSWYQQTPGQGLQFLFEYFSETQRNKGNFPGRFSGRQFSNSRSEMNVSTLELGDSALYLCASSLASERTDTQYFGPGTRLTVL.

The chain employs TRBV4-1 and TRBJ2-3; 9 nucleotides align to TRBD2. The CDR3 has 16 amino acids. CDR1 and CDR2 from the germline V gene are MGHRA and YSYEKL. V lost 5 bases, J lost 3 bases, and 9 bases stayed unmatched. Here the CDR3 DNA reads TGCGCCAGCAGCATGGGGCGGGGGGGAAAGACAGATACGCAGTATTTT. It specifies CASSMGRGGKTDTQYF.

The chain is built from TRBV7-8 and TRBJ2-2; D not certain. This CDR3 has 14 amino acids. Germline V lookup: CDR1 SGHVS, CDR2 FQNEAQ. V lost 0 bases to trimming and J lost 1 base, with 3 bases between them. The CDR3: CASSLAQNTGELFF. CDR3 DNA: TGTGCCAGCAGCTTAGCCCAGAACACCGGGGAGCTGTTTTTT.

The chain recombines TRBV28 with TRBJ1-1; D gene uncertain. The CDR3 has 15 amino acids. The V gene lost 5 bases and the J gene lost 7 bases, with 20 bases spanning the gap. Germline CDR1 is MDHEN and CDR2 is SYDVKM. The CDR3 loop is CASSKPAVVLGEAFF. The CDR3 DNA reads TGTGCCAGCAGTAAACCAGCAGTAGTTTTGGGTGAAGCTTTCTTT.

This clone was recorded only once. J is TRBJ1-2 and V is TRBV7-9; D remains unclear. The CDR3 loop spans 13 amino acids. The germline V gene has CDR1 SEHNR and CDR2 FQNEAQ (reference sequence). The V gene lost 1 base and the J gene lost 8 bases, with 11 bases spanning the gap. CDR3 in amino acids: CASSLDGYGGYTF. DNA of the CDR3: TGTGCCAGCAGCTTAGACGGGTATGGGGGCTACACCTTC.

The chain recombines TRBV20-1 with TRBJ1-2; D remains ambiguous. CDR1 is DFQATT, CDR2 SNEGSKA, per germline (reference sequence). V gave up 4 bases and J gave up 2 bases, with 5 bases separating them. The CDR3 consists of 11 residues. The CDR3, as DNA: TGCAGTGCTACAAGAAACTATGGCTACACCTTC. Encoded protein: CSATRNYGYTF.

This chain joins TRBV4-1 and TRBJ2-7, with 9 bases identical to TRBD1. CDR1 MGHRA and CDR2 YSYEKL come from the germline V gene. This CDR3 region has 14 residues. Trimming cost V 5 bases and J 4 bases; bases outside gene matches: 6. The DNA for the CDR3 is TGCGCCAGCAGCTTCGGGACAGGGTGGTACGAGCAGTACTTC. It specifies CASSFGTGWYEQYF.

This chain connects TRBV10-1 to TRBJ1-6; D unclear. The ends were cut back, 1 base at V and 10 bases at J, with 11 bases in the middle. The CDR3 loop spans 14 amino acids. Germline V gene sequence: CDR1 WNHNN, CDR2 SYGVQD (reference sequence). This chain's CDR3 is CASSELRKLSPLHF. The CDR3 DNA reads TGCGCCAGCAGTGAGTTGAGGAAGCTATCACCCCTCCACTTT.

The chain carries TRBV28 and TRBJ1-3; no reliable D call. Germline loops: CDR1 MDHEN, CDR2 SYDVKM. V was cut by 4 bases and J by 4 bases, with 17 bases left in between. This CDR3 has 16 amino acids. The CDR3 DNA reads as TGTGCCAGCAGTTCAATTACGACCATCGGGGGAAACACCATATATTTT. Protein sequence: CASSSITTIGGNTIYF.

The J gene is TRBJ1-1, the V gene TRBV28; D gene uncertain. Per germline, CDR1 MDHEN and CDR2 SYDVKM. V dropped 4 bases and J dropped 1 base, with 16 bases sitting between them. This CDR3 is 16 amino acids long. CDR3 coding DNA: TGTGCCAGCAGTTCCTTCCCAGGCTTGGGGAACACTGAAGCTTTCTTT. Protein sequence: CASSSFPGLGNTEAFF.

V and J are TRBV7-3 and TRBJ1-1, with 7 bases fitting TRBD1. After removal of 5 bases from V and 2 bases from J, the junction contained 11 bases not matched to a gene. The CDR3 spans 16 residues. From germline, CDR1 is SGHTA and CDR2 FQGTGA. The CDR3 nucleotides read TGTGCCAGCAGCCCCAACTCCGGGACAGCCAACACTGAAGCTTTCTTT. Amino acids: CASSPNSGTANTEAFF. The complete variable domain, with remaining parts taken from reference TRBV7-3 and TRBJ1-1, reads GAGVSQTPSNKVTEKGKYVELRCDPISGHTALYWYRQSLGQGPEFLIYFQGTGAADDSGLPNDRFFAVRPEGSVSTLKIQRTERGDSAVYLCASSPNSGTANTEAFFGQGTRLTVV.

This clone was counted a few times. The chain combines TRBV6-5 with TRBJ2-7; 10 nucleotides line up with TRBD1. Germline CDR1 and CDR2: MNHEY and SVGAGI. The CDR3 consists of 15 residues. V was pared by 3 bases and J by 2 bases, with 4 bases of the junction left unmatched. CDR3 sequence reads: CASSYGTGATYEQYF. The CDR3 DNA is TGTGCCAGCAGTTATGGGACAGGGGCCACCTACGAGCAGTACTTC.

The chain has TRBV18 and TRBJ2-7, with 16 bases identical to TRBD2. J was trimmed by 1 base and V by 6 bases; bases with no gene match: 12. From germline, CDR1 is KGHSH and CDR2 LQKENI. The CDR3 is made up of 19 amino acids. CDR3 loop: CASSRPKGTSGGESYEQYF. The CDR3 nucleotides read TGTGCCAGCTCCCGGCCCAAAGGGACTAGCGGGGGGGAGTCCTACGAGCAGTACTTC.

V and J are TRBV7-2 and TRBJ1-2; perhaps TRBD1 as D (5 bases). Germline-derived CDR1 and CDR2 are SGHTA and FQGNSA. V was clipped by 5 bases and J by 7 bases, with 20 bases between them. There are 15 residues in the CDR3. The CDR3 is CASSRLATEVGGYTF. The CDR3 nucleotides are TGTGCCAGCAGCCGTCTTGCGACAGAAGTCGGTGGCTACACCTTC.

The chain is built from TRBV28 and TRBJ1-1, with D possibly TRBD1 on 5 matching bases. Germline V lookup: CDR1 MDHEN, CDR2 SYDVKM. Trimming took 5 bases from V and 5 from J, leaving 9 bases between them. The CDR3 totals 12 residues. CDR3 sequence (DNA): TGTGCCAGCAGTGTCAGGGTTACTGAAGCTTTCTTT. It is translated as CASSVRVTEAFF.

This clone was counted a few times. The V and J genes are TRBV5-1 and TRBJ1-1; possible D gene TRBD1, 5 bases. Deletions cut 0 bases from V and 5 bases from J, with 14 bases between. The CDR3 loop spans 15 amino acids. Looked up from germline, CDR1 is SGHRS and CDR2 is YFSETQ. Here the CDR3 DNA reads TGCGCCAGCAGCTTGGTACCCACAGGAGCAACTGAAGCTTTCTTT. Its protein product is CASSLVPTGATEAFF.

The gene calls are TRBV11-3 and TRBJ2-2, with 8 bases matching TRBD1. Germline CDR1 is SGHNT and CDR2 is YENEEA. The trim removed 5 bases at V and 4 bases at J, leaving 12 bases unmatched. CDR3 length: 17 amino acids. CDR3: CASSPPTDRDGTGELFF. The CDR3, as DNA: TGTGCCAGCAGCCCACCTACGGACAGGGACGGCACCGGGGAGCTGTTTTTT.

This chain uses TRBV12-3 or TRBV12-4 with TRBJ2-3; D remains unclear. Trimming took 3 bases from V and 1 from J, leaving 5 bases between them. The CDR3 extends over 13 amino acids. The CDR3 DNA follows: TGTGCCAGCAGTTTCGAGGGCACAGATACGCAGTATTTT. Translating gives CASSFEGTDTQYF.